This paragraph covers one T cell receptor (beta chain) sequence. CDR1 is MNHEY and CDR2 is SVGAGI in the germline V gene. Trimming removed 6 bases at V and 6 bases at J, with 18 bases between. This CDR3 region has 15 residues. This sample was included in a study of technical replicates of blood from a few donors. Sequenced by immunoSEQ multiplex PCR; TCRdb stores in-frame clones only, minus some. The sample contains roughly 80,000 clones, 75% to 90% of which appear only once. The sequence was collected from a human donor in good health. The chain uses TRBV6-5 and TRBJ2-1; TRBD2 might be the D (6 bases). The sample taken for sequencing was T cells isolated from PBMCs. The CDR3 nucleotides are TGTGCCAGCAGCGAACTAGCTGTGGGGGGCAATGAGCAGTTCTTC. It yields the protein CASSELAVGGNEQFF.